The 21 T cell receptor beta chains in this list originate from one sample, sequenced in a study of T cells after yellow fever vaccination. A single record per CDR3 protein comes from TCRdb applying MiXCR to the 5' RACE reads. The sample lists about 400,000 distinct CDR3 sequences, about 6% occurring once. This sample comprised PBMCs, obtained 5 days after the yellow fever booster vaccination. The receptor source for this set is a man aged 25-40 years who received the YFV17D yellow fever vaccine.

This clonotype showed up many times. J is TRBJ2-7 and V is TRBV4-3; D ambiguous. The CDR3 covers 16 residues. Deletions cut 1 base from V and 5 bases from J, with 18 bases between. Germline CDR1 reads LGHNA; CDR2 reads YSLEER. This CDR3 reads CASSQGELVEFDEQYF. CDR3 DNA sequence: TGCGCCAGCAGCCAAGGGGAATTAGTGGAATTCGACGAGCAGTACTTC.

This clonotype was seen repeatedly, ten times or more. In DNA form, the CDR3 reads TGTGCCAGCAGCTTAGGCGGGAGCGGGAACGAGCAGTACTTC. It yields the protein CASSLGGSGNEQYF. The rearrangement joins TRBV13 to TRBJ2-7; 7 nucleotides align to TRBD2. The V gene end was trimmed by 0 bases and the J gene end by 5 bases; junction bases not matched to a gene: 4. The germline V gene encodes CDR1 PRHDT and CDR2 FYEKMQ (reference sequence). The CDR3 contains 14 residues.

This clonotype was recorded a few times. The chain has TRBV20-1 and TRBJ1-2, with TRBD1 identical over 7 bases. The V gene end was trimmed by 5 bases and the J gene end by 4 bases; junction bases not matched to a gene: 7. The CDR3 runs to 13 residues. CDR1 is DFQATT, CDR2 SNEGSKA, per germline (reference sequence). CDR3 sequence reads: CSALGGQVYGYTF. CDR3 nucleotide sequence: TGCAGTGCTCTCGGAGGACAGGTCTATGGCTACACCTTC.

This clonotype was counted a few times. As DNA, the CDR3 is TGTGCCAGCAGTTTTCTAGGGCAGGGTTCAAATGGCTACACCTTC. Translation gives CASSFLGQGSNGYTF. The chain uses TRBV27 and TRBJ1-2; the D gene is possibly TRBD1 (5 bases). Trimming shortened V by 3 bases and J by 6 bases, and 17 bases separated the two germline ends. The CDR3 covers 15 residues. Germline V gives CDR1 MNHEY, CDR2 SMNVEV (reference sequence).

The rearrangement links TRBV28 to TRBJ2-1; D call uncertain. Germline values: CDR1 MDHEN, CDR2 SYDVKM. The CDR3 has 15 amino acids. Trimming left V 5 bases short and J 2 bases short, with 13 bases between. For the CDR3, the DNA is TGTGCCAGCAGTACCCGCCAGGTCCCCTACAATGAGCAGTTCTTC. This codes for CASSTRQVPYNEQFF. The variable domain in full, completed from reference TRBV28 and TRBJ2-1, reads DVKVTQSSRYLVKRTGEKVFLECVQDMDHENMFWYRQDPGLGLRLIYFSYDVKMKEKGDIPEGYSVSREKKERFSLILESASTNQTSMYLCASSTRQVPYNEQFFGPGTRLTVL.

This clonotype was found a few times. The chain is built from TRBV6-6 and TRBJ1-2; D is unclear. V was shortened by 5 bases and J by 6 bases, with 13 bases between the two germline ends. Germline V gene lookup returns CDR1 MNHNY and CDR2 SVGAGI (reference sequence). The CDR3 is 13 residues long. The CDR3 DNA reads TGTGCCAGCAGTCGTTCCGGTGCCCATGGCTACACCTTC. Protein product: CASSRSGAHGYTF.

This clonotype was seen many times. The chain couples TRBV20-1 to TRBJ2-7; TRBD2 agrees at 7 bases. V trimming: 0 bases; J trimming: 4 bases; junction bases outside the gene matches: 6. Germline CDR1 and CDR2: DFQATT and SNEGSKA (reference sequence). The CDR3 contains 14 residues. Written as DNA, the CDR3 is TGCAGTGCTAGAGAGCCGCTAGCGGTATACGAGCAGTACTTC. Its translation is CSAREPLAVYEQYF.

This clonotype occurred many times. The CDR3: CASSPSPRQSYEQYF. CDR3 in DNA: TGTGCCAGCAGCCCTTCTCCGAGACAGTCCTACGAGCAGTACTTC. The gene calls are TRBV3-1 and TRBJ2-7, with D maybe TRBD1 (5 bases). Per the germline V gene, CDR1 is LGHDT and CDR2 is YNNKEL (reference sequence). Trimming left V 4 bases short and J 1 base short, with 14 bases between. CDR3 length: 15 amino acids.

This clonotype was observed many times. CDR3 bases: TGTGCCAGCAGTTACTTCGGTGCGGGGAAAAACGGGGAGCTGTTTTTT. It yields the protein CASSYFGAGKNGELFF. The chain joins TRBV6-2 or TRBV6-3 to TRBJ2-2, with D tentatively TRBD2 (6 bases). The CDR3 runs 16 residues. The germline CDR1 and CDR2 sequences are MNHEY and SVGEGT. Trimming removed 1 base at V and 7 bases at J, with 16 bases between.

The gene calls are TRBV20-1 and TRBJ1-4; no definite D call. Germline CDR1 and CDR2: DFQATT and SNEGSKA (reference sequence). This CDR3 contains 14 residues. Trimming took 3 bases from V and 0 from J, leaving 8 bases between them. CDR3 residues: CSARGPTTNEKLFF. For the CDR3, the DNA is TGCAGTGCTAGGGGCCCGACAACTAATGAAAAACTGTTTTTT.

This clonotype was seen ten or more times. Written as DNA, the CDR3 is TGTGCCAGCAGCTTAGATAGGGCGGGAGGTAGAAGGCGGGCCAAAAACATTCAGTACTTC. Encoded protein: CASSLDRAGGRRRAKNIQYF. The chain is built from TRBV11-2 and TRBJ2-4; 8 nucleotides align to TRBD2. The length of the CDR3 is 20 residues. Germline V gene sequence: CDR1 SGHAT, CDR2 FQNNGV. V trimming: 0 bases; J trimming: 1 base; junction bases outside the gene matches: 14.

This clonotype was detected many times. The chain employs TRBV6-5 and TRBJ2-2; TRBD2 might be the D (6 bases). The CDR3 runs 15 residues. Germline V lookup: CDR1 MNHEY, CDR2 SVGAGI. Between the trimmed V and J ends, which lost 2 bases and 6 bases, there was a span of 13 bases. The CDR3, as DNA: TGTGCCAGCAGTTACCGGGCGGGAAGGGCCGGGGAGCTGTTTTTT. Translating it yields CASSYRAGRAGELFF.

This clonotype has ten or more counts. The chain is built from TRBV24-1 and TRBJ2-5; 8 bases align to TRBD1. There are 15 residues in the CDR3. V was pared by 3 bases and J by 5 bases, with 7 bases of the junction left unmatched. CDR1 and CDR2 (germline): KGHDR, SFDVKD. The CDR3 nucleotides are TGTGCCACCAGTGATCCAAGACAGGGGTCGGAGACCCAGTACTTC. Translation gives CATSDPRQGSETQYF.

A few counts support this clonotype. Here the CDR3 DNA reads TGTGCCAGCAGCCTACTGACCAATTCCTACAATGAGCAGTTCTTC. Its protein is CASSLLTNSYNEQFF. The rearrangement joins TRBV7-8 to TRBJ2-1; the D is unclear. The CDR3 sequence is 15 residues long. V lost 5 bases and J lost 1, with 12 bases in between. CDR1 and CDR2 (germline): SGHVS, FQNEAQ.

This clonotype has a handful of counts. The V call is TRBV7-9, the J call TRBJ1-2, with D possibly being TRBD1 (5 bases). This CDR3 spans 16 amino acids. Germline values: CDR1 SEHNR, CDR2 FQNEAQ (reference sequence). The V end was cut by 0 bases, the J end by 1 base, with 12 bases between. The DNA of the CDR3 is TGTGCCAGCAGCTTAGCCGGGACGGAGTTTAACTATGGCTACACCTTC. It specifies CASSLAGTEFNYGYTF.

This clonotype has a handful of counts. This rearrangement joins TRBV4-1 to TRBJ2-1; D may be TRBD2 (6 bases). Germline V CDR1 and CDR2: MGHRA, YSYEKL. The V end was cut by 2 bases, the J end by 1 base, with 15 bases between. The CDR3 length is 17 residues. The CDR3, as DNA: TGCGCCAGCAGCCAATTAAATAGCGGACGATCCTACAATGAGCAGTTCTTC. It encodes CASSQLNSGRSYNEQFF.

J is TRBJ2-7 and V is TRBV5-5; a possible D gene is TRBD1 (5 bases). There are 11 residues in the CDR3. The germline CDR1 and CDR2 sequences are SGHKS and YYEKEE (reference sequence). Trimming pared 5 bases from V and 10 bases from J, leaving 13 bases between. Written as DNA, the CDR3 is TGTGCCAGCAGAGAGAGCACAGGACAGTACTTC. This translates into CASRESTGQYF.

This clonotype was seen repeatedly, ten times or more. The chain recombines TRBV15 with TRBJ2-1, with 7 bases fitting TRBD1. This CDR3 has 17 amino acids. Germline CDR1 LNHNV, CDR2 YYDKDF (reference sequence). The trim removed 4 bases at V and 3 bases at J, leaving 12 bases unmatched. CDR3 coding DNA: TGTGCCACCAGCAAACCCCGGACAGGAGAGGTCTACAATGAGCAGTTCTTC. This translates into CATSKPRTGEVYNEQFF. The full variable domain, rest sourced from reference TRBV15 and TRBJ2-1, is DAMVIQNPRYQVTQFGKPVTLSCSQTLNHNVMYWYQQKSSQAPKLLFHYYDKDFNNEADTPDNFQSRRPNTSFCFLDIRSPGLGDTAMYLCATSKPRTGEVYNEQFFGPGTRLTVL.

This clonotype was counted only a few times. The chain uses TRBV27 and TRBJ2-5, with D uncertain. The CDR3 is made up of 14 amino acids. Germline CDR1 is MNHEY and CDR2 is SMNVEV (reference sequence). V lost 5 bases to trimming and J lost 7 bases, with 17 bases between them. This chain's CDR3 is CASSVGSVQTTQYF. The CDR3 coding sequence is TGTGCCAGCAGTGTGGGAAGCGTCCAGACGACCCAGTACTTC.

This clonotype was counted many times. The rearrangement uses TRBV7-2 and TRBJ2-2; no reliable D call. The CDR3 totals 14 residues. Germline V gene data show CDR1 as SGHTA and CDR2 as FQGNSA. V was clipped by 0 bases and J by 5 bases, with 7 bases between them. This CDR3 is CASSLAVDTGELFF. The CDR3 DNA follows: TGTGCCAGCAGCTTAGCGGTGGATACCGGGGAGCTGTTTTTT.

This clonotype came up many times. This chain joins TRBV20-1 and TRBJ2-7; D not resolved. V was clipped by 1 base and J by 1 base, with 8 bases between them. CDR3 size: 13 residues. From germline, CDR1 is DFQATT and CDR2 SNEGSKA (reference sequence). This CDR3 is CSARVQPSYEQYF. In nucleotides, the CDR3 is TGCAGTGCTAGAGTACAACCTTCCTACGAGCAGTACTTC.